The 14 T cell receptor beta chains given below trace back to one sample, sequenced in a study of blood T cell repertoires in COVID-19. Using immunoSEQ multiplex PCR, the repertoire was profiled, and TCRdb retains in-frame clones only, with some absent. The sample yields about 190,000 clones, 84% seen once. Sequenced: PBMCs or T cells enriched from blood (not recorded which). The receptors derive from a woman younger than 45 who had been exposed to COVID-19.

This clone appeared a few times. V and J are TRBV6-2 or TRBV6-3 and TRBJ2-6, with TRBD1 as a possible D gene (6 bases). The V gene lost 4 bases and the J gene lost 5 bases, with 12 bases spanning the gap. From germline, CDR1 is MNHEY and CDR2 SVGEGT. The CDR3 contains 15 residues. CDR3 loop: CASSFSQGWANVLTF. The CDR3 bases are TGTGCCAGCAGTTTCTCACAGGGCTGGGCCAACGTCCTGACTTTC.

This chain connects TRBV4-1 to TRBJ2-7, with D unclear. V lost 1 base, J lost 6 bases, and 10 bases lay in between. Germline V gene lookup returns CDR1 MGHRA and CDR2 YSYEKL. CDR3 length equals 13 residues. The DNA of the CDR3 is TGCGCCAGCAGCCAAGTCTTCGGGTCCGAGCAGTACTTC. Translated: CASSQVFGSEQYF.

V and J are TRBV9 and TRBJ1-2; D perhaps matches TRBD1 (6 bases). V lost 7 bases and J lost 3, with 13 bases in between. The CDR3 has 13 residues. The germline gives CDR1 SGDLS, CDR2 YYNGEE. The CDR3, as DNA: TGTGCCAGCCCGCACAGGGTCGACTATGGCTACACCTTC. Its translation is CASPHRVDYGYTF.

The CDR3: CASNRGLGTEAFF. The CDR3 coding sequence is TGTGCCAGCAACAGGGGGCTTGGCACTGAAGCTTTCTTT. The V call is TRBV9, the J call TRBJ1-1; TRBD1 aligns across 9 bases. This CDR3 is built from 13 residues. V trimming: 6 bases; J trimming: 4 bases; junction bases outside the gene matches: 4. Germline-derived CDR1 and CDR2 are SGDLS and YYNGEE.

The rearrangement links TRBV7-9 to TRBJ2-3; unclear D gene. The CDR3 length is 15 residues. In germline, CDR1 is SEHNR, CDR2 FQNEAQ (reference sequence). V shed 1 base and J shed 0 bases, with 8 bases lying between them. The CDR3 DNA follows: TGTGCCAGCAGCTTAGGGTACAGCAGCACAGATACGCAGTATTTT. It codes for CASSLGYSSTDTQYF.

The V and J genes are TRBV2 and TRBJ1-5; D is perhaps TRBD1 (5 bases). Germline V gene data show CDR1 as SNHLY and CDR2 as FYNNEI. The length of the CDR3 is 16 residues. Trimming pared 5 bases from V and 4 bases from J, leaving 18 bases between. CDR3 residues: CASSPGIPWGNQPQHF. The CDR3 nucleotides are TGTGCCAGCAGTCCAGGGATTCCTTGGGGAAATCAGCCCCAGCATTTT.

The CDR3 spells CAWKTGQMDPLAYEQYF. The CDR3 region has the DNA TGTGCCTGGAAAACCGGACAGATGGACCCCCTAGCCTACGAGCAGTACTTC. J is TRBJ2-7 and V is TRBV30; tentatively, D is TRBD1 (6 bases). The CDR3 loop spans 17 amino acids. Trimming cost V 4 bases and J 2 bases, with 24 bases left between them. CDR1 GTSNPN and CDR2 SVGIG come from the germline V gene (reference sequence).

A few counts support this clone. The J gene is TRBJ1-5, the V gene TRBV4-1; D ambiguous. V was pared by 5 bases and J by 7 bases, with 9 bases between. The CDR3 contains 12 residues. Germline-derived CDR1 and CDR2 are MGHRA and YSYEKL. The CDR3 reads CASSTGGQPQHF. The CDR3, as DNA: TGCGCCAGCAGCACGGGTGGGCAGCCCCAGCATTTT.

The chain employs TRBV11-2 and TRBJ2-7; D unresolved. CDR3 length equals 15 residues. Germline loops: CDR1 SGHAT, CDR2 FQNNGV. Trimming removed 0 bases from V and 1 base from J, with 10 bases in between. DNA of the CDR3: TGTGCCAGCAGCTTAGATCTAACAGAGTCCTACGAGCAGTACTTC. It codes for CASSLDLTESYEQYF.

The CDR3 here is CASSFTSGGATDTQYF. The CDR3 region has the DNA TGTGCCAGCAGCTTTACTAGCGGGGGGGCCACAGATACGCAGTATTTT. The chain couples TRBV7-2 to TRBJ2-3, with 13 bases that match TRBD2. V lost 3 bases and J lost 2; bases outside the gene matches: 2. This CDR3 spans 16 amino acids. Germline V gene sequence: CDR1 SGHTA, CDR2 FQGNSA. The variable domain in full, with the rest retrieved from reference TRBV7-2 and TRBJ2-3, is GAGVSQSPSNKVTEKGKDVELRCDPISGHTALYWYRQSLGQGLEFLIYFQGNSAPDKSGLPSDRFSAERTGGSVSTLTIQRTQQEDSAVYLCASSFTSGGATDTQYFGPGTRLTVL.

The gene calls are TRBV4-1 and TRBJ2-1; D is unclear. CDR1 and CDR2 from the germline V gene are MGHRA and YSYEKL. V lost 0 bases to trimming and J lost 7 bases, with 4 bases between them. The CDR3 sequence is 12 residues long. DNA for the CDR3: TGCGCCAGCAGCCAAGATTCAAATGAGCAGTTCTTC. Protein sequence: CASSQDSNEQFF.

This chain joins TRBV4-1 and TRBJ1-2; TRBD1 might be the D (6 bases). The CDR3 is 14 amino acids. In germline, CDR1 is MGHRA, CDR2 YSYEKL. V gave up 0 bases and J gave up 4 bases, with 9 bases separating them. CDR3 sequence reads: CASSQETGTYGYTF. CDR3 coding DNA: TGCGCCAGCAGCCAAGAAACAGGGACCTATGGCTACACCTTC.

V gene TRBV30 combines with J gene TRBJ2-3; 13 bases line up with TRBD2. J lost 1 base, V lost 3 bases, and 4 bases had no gene match. Germline assignment: CDR1 GTSNPN and CDR2 SVGIG (reference sequence). This CDR3 is 16 amino acids long. CDR3 protein: CAWSQGTSGGTDTQYF. The CDR3 nucleotides read TGTGCCTGGAGCCAGGGGACTAGCGGGGGCACAGATACGCAGTATTTT.

V gene TRBV19 combines with J gene TRBJ1-1; D is ambiguous. CDR3 length equals 14 residues. Germline V gene lookup returns CDR1 LNHDA and CDR2 SQIVND (reference sequence). V dropped 3 bases and J dropped 0 bases, with 8 bases sitting between them. The CDR3 spells CASSIAEVNTEAFF. CDR3 in DNA: TGTGCCAGTAGTATCGCAGAGGTGAACACTGAAGCTTTCTTT.